This TCR beta chain was recorded in a study of response to subunit inactivated influenza vaccine. Findings and limits, study-wide: Each seasonal influenza vaccination, the authors suggested, recruits few new T cells.

There are a few counts of this clonotype. Its antigen is not known. TCRdb reprocessed the RT-PCR reads with MiXCR, giving one entry per CDR3 protein. The sample gives 800,000 or so distinct CDR3 sequences, 21% of which show up once; about 10% is in the top ten. The TCR was taken from a man aged 45-60 years who received an inactivated influenza vaccine. The sequences come from PBMCs from blood, collected roughly 5 days after vaccination.

The CDR3 nucleotides are TGTGCCAGCAGAAGTTACACCGGGGAGCTGTTTTTT. This encodes CASRSYTGELFF. The chain is built from TRBV12-3 or TRBV12-4 and TRBJ2-2; no clear D gene. V shed 6 bases and J shed 3 bases, with 5 bases lying between them. This CDR3 comprises 12 residues.